This T cell receptor beta chain was recorded in a study of CD8 T cells in ankylosing spondylitis. Findings and limits, study-wide: Previous work reported some of these motif variants in the synovial fluid and blood of reactive arthritis.

TCRdb reprocessed the 5' RACE reads via MiXCR and lists one record per CDR3 protein. Of some 290,000 distinct CDR3 sequences in the sample, around 20% are singletons; the top ten hold around 8%. As regards this clonotype: Its target is unknown.

The length of the CDR3 is 14 residues. Trimming removed 3 bases at V and 8 bases at J, with 15 bases between. Germline V gives CDR1 SGHRS, CDR2 YFSETQ. This chain connects TRBV5-1 to TRBJ2-1; D unclear. The sample was blood, either unsorted or a sorted T cell fraction (not recorded which). The TCR comes from a male donor with ankylosing spondylitis or in good health (not recorded which). The chain's CDR3 is CASSSGRMRYEQFF. For the CDR3, the DNA is TGCGCCAGCAGCTCTGGGCGGATGAGGTATGAGCAGTTCTTC.